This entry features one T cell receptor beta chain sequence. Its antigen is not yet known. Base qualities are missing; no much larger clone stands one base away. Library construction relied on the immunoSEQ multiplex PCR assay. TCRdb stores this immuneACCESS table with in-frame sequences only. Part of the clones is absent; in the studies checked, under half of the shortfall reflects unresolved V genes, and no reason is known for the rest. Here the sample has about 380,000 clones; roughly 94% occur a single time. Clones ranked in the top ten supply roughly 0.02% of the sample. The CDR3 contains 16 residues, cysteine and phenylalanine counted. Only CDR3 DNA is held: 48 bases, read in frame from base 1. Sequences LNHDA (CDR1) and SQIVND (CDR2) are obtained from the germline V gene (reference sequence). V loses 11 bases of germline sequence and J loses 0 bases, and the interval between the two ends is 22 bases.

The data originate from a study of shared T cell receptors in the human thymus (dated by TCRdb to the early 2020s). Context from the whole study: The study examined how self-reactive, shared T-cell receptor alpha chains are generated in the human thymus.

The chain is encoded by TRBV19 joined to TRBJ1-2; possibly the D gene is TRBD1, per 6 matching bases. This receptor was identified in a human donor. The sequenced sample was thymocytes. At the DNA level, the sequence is TGTGCCGCCTCGACCCCGCGGGACACTGCTAACTATGGCTACACCTTC. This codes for CAASTPRDTANYGYTF.